The clone carrying this T cell receptor beta chain was found a few times. Its antigen is unknown. Data came from immunoSEQ multiplex PCR; TCRdb stores just in-frame clones and leaves some out. The sample has about 60,000 clones; 85% to 90% are singletons. The record originates from a study of T cells in localized non-small cell lung cancer. Study outcomes and limitations: A single tumor region was sequenced, leaving heterogeneity possible.

The CDR3 contains 13 residues. Trimming took off 1 base at V and 5 bases at J, with 6 bases between the two ends. CDR1 and CDR2 from the germline V gene are SGHNT and YENEEA. This TCR was recovered from a woman aged 35-70 years with stage I lung adenocarcinoma. J is TRBJ1-3 and V is TRBV11-3; D is undetermined. The sample consisted of peripheral blood, taken before any cancer treatment. In DNA, the CDR3 is TGTGCCAGCAGCTTAGGTGACAGAAACACCATATATTTT. It translates to CASSLGDRNTIYF.